This T cell receptor beta chain was sequenced during a study of memory CD4+ T cells and cytomegalovirus serostatus. Whole-study results and caveats: CMV serostatus prediction reached median AUC approximately 0.95, or 0.91 with US-trained model.

In the authors' methods: After removing out-of-frame reads, approximately 2.2 million distinct TCRbeta sequences remained. Produced via immunoSEQ multiplex PCR; TCRdb's table is partial and in-frame only. D and trimming were read from the DNA, whereas the V and J calls and clone size are those reported in that table. The sample records under 50,000 clones, around four fifths being singletons. The sort gate was single viable CD3+CD4+CD8-CD45RO+ cells for memory CD4+ T cells. This CDR3 region has 14 residues. Germline CDR1 is SEHNR and CDR2 is FQNEAQ (reference sequence). J gave up 6 bases and V 4 bases, and 8 bases lay outside the gene matches. Remarks on this clone: The antigen is undetermined.

The sequenced material came from memory CD4+ T cells from blood. The sequence came from an adult in good health and CMV-seropositive. The chain links TRBV7-9 to TRBJ2-5, with 7 bases lining up with TRBD1. CDR3 DNA: TGTGCCAGCAGCTCGGACAGGAGGAGAAAGACCCAGTACTTC. Translated: CASSSDRRRKTQYF.